The 18 T cell receptor beta chains given below trace back to one sample, sequenced in a study of cytomegalovirus exposure and HLA in healthy donors. Researchers ran the PCR with 60 Vbeta and 13 Jbeta primers. The repertoire was sequenced with immunoSEQ multiplex PCR; TCRdb's copy has only in-frame clones and lacks some. The sample records 200,000 to 300,000 clones, roughly 86% being singletons. Material: PBMCs. The receptor set was obtained from a woman between 40 and 50 years old in good health and CMV-seropositive.

The V call is TRBV30, the J call TRBJ2-5, with a possible D match to TRBD1 (6 bases). Germline V gene lookup returns CDR1 GTSNPN and CDR2 SVGIG (reference sequence). This CDR3 is 13 amino acids long. Trimming removed 1 base at V and 7 bases at J, with 13 bases between. The CDR3 coding sequence is TGTGCCTGGAGTGACAGGGTCATTGCGACCCAGTACTTC. Residues: CAWSDRVIATQYF.

Notes on this clone: This sequence may be a read error, since a much larger clone differs from it by one base. The chain has TRBV28 and TRBJ2-3; no firm D call. V was cut by 5 bases and J by 0 bases, with 6 bases left in between. The CDR3 length is 13 residues. Germline V gene sequence: CDR1 MDHEN, CDR2 SYDVKM. The CDR3 is CASSVTSTDTQYF. In nucleotides, the CDR3 is TGTGCCAGCAGTGTGACTAGCACAGATACGCAGTATTTT. The entire variable domain, with the rest obtained from reference TRBV28 and TRBJ2-3, is as follows: DVKVTQSSRYLVKRTGEKVFLECVQDMDHENMFWYRQDPGLGLRLIYFSYDVKMKEKGDIPEGYSVSREKKERFSLILESASTNQTSMYLCASSVTSTDTQYFGPGTRLTVL.

The chain employs TRBV7-2 and TRBJ1-4; D is unclear. V was clipped by 1 base and J by 7 bases, with 13 bases between them. The length of the CDR3 is 15 residues. CDR1 is SGHTA, CDR2 FQGNSA, per germline. Here the CDR3 reads CASSLVGGFREKLFF. The CDR3 DNA reads as TGTGCCAGCAGCTTAGTCGGAGGATTTCGTGAAAAACTGTTTTTT.

This clone was seen just once. The V call is TRBV28, the J call TRBJ2-2; tentative D call: TRBD2 (7 bases). Germline loops: CDR1 MDHEN, CDR2 SYDVKM. The CDR3 totals 17 residues. Trimming pared 6 bases from V and 2 bases from J, leaving 19 bases between. The CDR3 is CASSINRGGGNTGELFF. The CDR3 nucleotides are TGTGCCAGCAGCATCAATCGCGGCGGGGGCAACACCGGGGAGCTGTTTTTT.

V usage is TRBV4-3 and J usage is TRBJ2-3, with D tentatively TRBD2 (6 bases). Trimming took 2 bases from V and 6 from J, leaving 15 bases between them. Germline assignment: CDR1 LGHNA and CDR2 YSLEER. The CDR3 consists of 15 residues. CDR3 residues: CASSQIRGTADTQYF. The CDR3 DNA is TGCGCCAGCAGCCAAATACGGGGGACCGCTGATACGCAGTATTTT.

The chain employs TRBV7-2 and TRBJ2-3, with TRBD1 identical over 10 bases. Germline CDR1 is SGHTA and CDR2 is FQGNSA. V was clipped by 7 bases and J by 6 bases; unmatched bases: 7. The CDR3 runs to 14 residues. The CDR3 nucleotides are TGTGCCAGCACCCGGGACAGGGGTGTCGATACGCAGTATTTT. It translates to CASTRDRGVDTQYF. The whole variable domain, remainder taken from reference TRBV7-2 and TRBJ2-3, is GAGVSQSPSNKVTEKGKDVELRCDPISGHTALYWYRQSLGQGLEFLIYFQGNSAPDKSGLPSDRFSAERTGGSVSTLTIQRTQQEDSAVYLCASTRDRGVDTQYFGPGTRLTVL.

V and J are TRBV5-4 and TRBJ2-3, with a weak D call TRBD1 (5 bases). The CDR3 runs to 15 residues. Deletions cut 4 bases from V and 7 bases from J, with 19 bases between. Germline V gene data show CDR1 as SGHNT and CDR2 as YYREEE (reference sequence). CDR3: CASSPRVANTNTQYF. CDR3 DNA sequence: TGTGCCAGCAGCCCCAGGGTGGCGAACACTAATACGCAGTATTTT. The full variable domain, rest sourced from reference TRBV5-4 and TRBJ2-3, is ETGVTQSPTHLIKTRGQQVTLRCSSQSGHNTVSWYQQALGQGPQFIFQYYREEENGRGNFPPRFSGLQFPNYSSELNVNALELDDSALYLCASSPRVANTNTQYFGPGTRLTVL.

The V call is TRBV6-4, the J call TRBJ1-1; D uncertain. CDR3 length equals 13 residues. CDR1 MRHNA and CDR2 SNTAGT come from the germline V gene. The germline V and J ends were trimmed by 4 bases and 1 base, with 7 bases remaining between them. As DNA, the CDR3 is TGTGCCAGCAGTGTACAGCCGAACACTGAAGCTTTCTTT. Protein: CASSVQPNTEAFF.

This clone was seen only a few times. V usage is TRBV7-3 and J usage is TRBJ2-6; TRBD1 matches 8 bases. Germline CDR1 SGHTA, CDR2 FQGTGA. CDR3 length: 16 residues. The trim removed 2 bases at V and 2 bases at J, leaving 2 bases unmatched. As DNA, the CDR3 is TGTGCCAGCAGCTTACAGGGGGCAGCTGGGGCCAACGTCCTGACTTTC. Translating gives CASSLQGAAGANVLTF. The full variable domain, its missing parts supplied by reference TRBV7-3 and TRBJ2-6, is GAGVSQTPSNKVTEKGKYVELRCDPISGHTALYWYRQSLGQGPEFLIYFQGTGAADDSGLPNDRFFAVRPEGSVSTLKIQRTERGDSAVYLCASSLQGAAGANVLTFGAGSRLTVL.

In this sample, this clone turned up once. CDR3 in amino acids: CASSQGRGSGNTIYF. The CDR3 DNA reads TGCGCCAGCAGCCAAGGACGGGGGTCTGGAAACACCATATATTTT. The chain uses TRBV4-3 and TRBJ1-3; TRBD1 might be the D (5 bases). Germline V gene lookup returns CDR1 LGHNA and CDR2 YSLEER. The germline V and J ends were trimmed by 1 base and 1 base, with 8 bases remaining between them. This CDR3 is 15 amino acids long.

The V call is TRBV11-2, the J call TRBJ1-4, with 8 bases aligning to TRBD1. Germline V CDR1 and CDR2: SGHAT, FQNNGV. There are 14 residues in the CDR3. The V gene end was trimmed by 0 bases and the J gene end by 10 bases; junction bases not matched to a gene: 4. CDR3 DNA: TGTGCCAGCAGCTTAGAGGTGGACAGGGTAAAACTGTTTTTT. Translation: CASSLEVDRVKLFF.

The gene calls are TRBV5-8 and TRBJ2-7, with TRBD1 matching 7 bases. The CDR3 loop spans 13 amino acids. Trimming took 1 base from V and 2 from J; bases not matched to a gene: 0. In germline, CDR1 is SGHTS, CDR2 YDEGEE. CDR3 amino acids: CASSLTGAYEQYF. In DNA form, the CDR3 reads TGTGCCAGCAGCTTGACAGGGGCCTACGAGCAGTACTTC.

V is TRBV4-2 and J is TRBJ2-5, with D possibly TRBD1 on 6 matching bases. Per germline, CDR1 LGHNA and CDR2 YNFKEQ. V was shortened by 0 bases and J by 4 bases, with 12 bases between the two germline ends. This CDR3 contains 15 residues. The CDR3 DNA is TGTGCCAGCAGCCAAGATGGGGGCAATCTAGAGACCCAGTACTTC. It is translated as CASSQDGGNLETQYF.

The J gene is TRBJ1-4, the V gene TRBV28; no reliable D call. The length of the CDR3 is 17 residues. In germline, CDR1 is MDHEN, CDR2 SYDVKM. Between the trimmed V and J ends, which lost 6 bases and 2 bases, there was a span of 19 bases. CDR3 coding DNA: TGTGCCAGCAGCCCGGGCCTGGGAGGAGGGACTAATGAAAAACTGTTTTTT. Protein sequence: CASSPGLGGGTNEKLFF.

This clone occurred once. The gene calls are TRBV29-1 and TRBJ1-2; 10 bases line up with TRBD1. CDR3 length: 15 amino acids. Germline V lookup: CDR1 SQVTM, CDR2 ANQGSEA. The trim removed 3 bases at V and 6 bases at J, leaving 10 bases unmatched. The CDR3 is CSVDRTGGRVNGYTF. CDR3 nucleotide sequence: TGCAGCGTTGACAGGACAGGGGGAAGGGTTAATGGCTACACCTTC. The variable domain in full, with the rest retrieved from reference TRBV29-1 and TRBJ1-2, is SAVISQKPSRDICQRGTSLTIQCQVDSQVTMMFWYRQQPGQSLTLIATANQGSEATYESGFVIDKFPISRPNLTFSTLTVSNMSPEDSSIYLCSVDRTGGRVNGYTFGSGTRLTVV.

This clone was counted a single time. The chain links TRBV5-4 to TRBJ2-5; D is uncertain. Trimming cost V 0 bases and J 1 base, with 7 bases left between them. The CDR3 runs 14 residues. The germline CDR1 and CDR2 sequences are SGHNT and YYREEE (reference sequence). The CDR3 nucleotides are TGTGCCAGCAGCTTGGGCCAGCGCCAAGAGACCCAGTACTTC. Translated: CASSLGQRQETQYF. The whole variable domain, remainder taken from reference TRBV5-4 and TRBJ2-5, is ETGVTQSPTHLIKTRGQQVTLRCSSQSGHNTVSWYQQALGQGPQFIFQYYREEENGRGNFPPRFSGLQFPNYSSELNVNALELDDSALYLCASSLGQRQETQYFGPGTRLLVL.

The chain carries TRBV10-3 and TRBJ2-1; no firm D call. V was cut by 3 bases and J by 0 bases, with 6 bases left in between. The CDR3 covers 14 residues. Germline V lookup: CDR1 ENHRY, CDR2 SYGVKD. The CDR3 DNA is TGTGCCATCAGTGACGAGAGCTCCTACAATGAGCAGTTCTTC. Residues: CAISDESSYNEQFF.

This chain joins TRBV6-6 and TRBJ1-4, with TRBD1 matching 10 bases. The length of the CDR3 is 15 residues. With 6 bases clipped from V and 3 bases from J, the junction kept 4 bases outside the gene matches. CDR1 and CDR2 from the germline V gene are MNHNY and SVGAGI (reference sequence). The CDR3 DNA reads TGTGCCAGCAGGGGGACAGGGGTAGCTAATGAAAAACTGTTTTTT. Its protein product is CASRGTGVANEKLFF.